This TCR beta chain was recorded in a study of blood T cells in healthy people across ages. Germline V lookup: CDR1 SGHTA, CDR2 FQGNSA. V lost 4 bases to trimming and J lost 6 bases, with 10 bases between them. The CDR3 contains 13 residues. Primed by a sample-barcoded 5' primer and a J-beta primer mix, a second PCR proceeded for 7 to 11 cycles. TCRdb passed the 5' RACE reads through MiXCR, listing each CDR3 protein once. The repertoire has roughly 410,000 distinct CDR3 sequences, 52% of them found once; the top ten carry about 54%. The specimen sequenced was blood. The chain links TRBV7-2 to TRBJ1-5; D ambiguous. This TCR came from a man aged 60 to 75 in good health. The DNA for the CDR3 is TGTGCCAGCAGCTCCAACCGGGGTCAGCCCCAGCATTTT. Protein product: CASSSNRGQPQHF.